Each of the 17 T cell receptor beta chains below was sequenced from the same sample in a study of T cells in Graves' hyperthyroidism and ophthalmopathy. RNA transcripts served as the template for amplifying TCR beta CDR3 regions. The HTBI primer set was used in a first-round RT-PCR of the TCR CDR3. TCRdb redid the calling of the multiplex PCR reads with MiXCR, one entry per CDR3 protein. The table includes around 700,000 distinct CDR3 sequences, 18% detected once. The specimen sequenced was blood. The source is a woman aged 50 to 60 with Graves' hyperthyroidism that later progressed to Graves' ophthalmopathy.

This clonotype was found many times. This chain joins TRBV30 and TRBJ1-1, with 8 bases that match TRBD1. Germline V gene data show CDR1 as GTSNPN and CDR2 as SVGIG (reference sequence). CDR3 length: 13 residues. The V gene end was trimmed by 5 bases and the J gene end by 3 bases; junction bases not matched to a gene: 5. CDR3 bases: TGTGCCTGGGCCCAGGGGGCGTACACTGAAGCTTTCTTT. Encoded protein: CAWAQGAYTEAFF.

There are many counts of this clonotype. V usage is TRBV3-1 and J usage is TRBJ1-5; D is unresolved. The germline V gene encodes CDR1 LGHDT and CDR2 YNNKEL (reference sequence). V was trimmed by 0 bases and J by 11 bases, leaving 8 bases between them. CDR3 length: 12 residues. CDR3 amino acids: CASSQEGLAQHF. The DNA for the CDR3 is TGTGCCAGCAGCCAAGAAGGTTTGGCCCAGCATTTT. Full variable domain (remainder filled in from reference TRBV3-1 and TRBJ1-5): DTAVSQTPKYLVTQMGNDKSIKCEQNLGHDTMYWYKQDSKKFLKIMFSYNNKELIINETVPNRFSPKSPDKAHLNLHINSLELGDSAVYFCASSQEGLAQHFGDGTRLSIL.

CDR3 protein: CASSTGAGGTGELFF. In DNA, the CDR3 is TGTGCCAGCAGCACCGGGGCCGGGGGCACCGGGGAGCTGTTTTTT. The chain couples TRBV7-3 to TRBJ2-2, with D possibly matching TRBD2 (6 bases). Germline CDR1 reads SGHTA; CDR2 reads FQGTGA. Trimming pared 5 bases from V and 4 bases from J, leaving 14 bases between. The CDR3 sequence is 15 residues long.

This chain uses TRBV20-1 with TRBJ1-2, with 7 bases aligning to TRBD1. J gave up 2 bases and V 5 bases, and 8 bases lay outside the gene matches. Germline CDR1 DFQATT, CDR2 SNEGSKA (reference sequence). CDR3 size: 14 residues. CDR3 loop: CSARPGQRNYGYTF. As DNA, the CDR3 is TGCAGTGCTCGGCCGGGACAGAGGAACTATGGCTACACCTTC.

This clonotype was seen repeatedly, ten times or more. The CDR3 sequence: CASSDMRGQETQYF. The DNA for the CDR3 is TGTGCCAGCTCAGACATGCGAGGACAAGAGACCCAGTACTTC. The V call is TRBV18, the J call TRBJ2-5; the D is unclear. Germline V gene sequence: CDR1 KGHSH, CDR2 LQKENI. The CDR3 sequence is 14 residues long. Trimming took 5 bases from V and 2 from J, leaving 12 bases between them. Combining the CDR3 with reference TRBV18 and TRBJ2-5 gives the whole variable domain NAGVMQNPRHLVRRRGQEARLRCSPMKGHSHVYWYRQLPEEGLKFMVYLQKENIIDESGMPKERFSAEFPKEGPSILRIQQVVRGDSAAYFCASSDMRGQETQYFGPGTRLLVL.

This clonotype was seen many times. The rearrangement joins TRBV7-8 to TRBJ2-1; the match to TRBD2 covers 10 bases. The germline CDR1 and CDR2 sequences are SGHVS and FQNEAQ. This CDR3 has 16 residues. V trimming: 5 bases; J trimming: 9 bases; junction bases outside the gene matches: 13. CDR3 bases: TGTGCCAGCAGCGCCTCGACTAGCGGGTCCTTCGGTGAGCAGTTCTTC. The encoded protein is CASSASTSGSFGEQFF.

This sequence joins TRBV5-1 and TRBJ1-1; the D gene is possibly TRBD1 (6 bases). The CDR3 covers 15 residues. V lost 4 bases, J lost 8 bases, and 21 bases lay in between. Germline V gives CDR1 SGHRS, CDR2 YFSETQ. CDR3 sequence: CASSVGGGQVQEAFF. CDR3 DNA sequence: TGCGCCAGCAGCGTGGGGGGCGGCCAGGTCCAAGAAGCTTTCTTT. Together with reference TRBV5-1 and TRBJ1-1, the CDR3 gives the full variable domain: KAGVTQTPRYLIKTRGQQVTLSCSPISGHRSVSWYQQTPGQGLQFLFEYFSETQRNKGNFPGRFSGRQFSNSRSEMNVSTLELGDSALYLCASSVGGGQVQEAFFGQGTRLTVV.

CDR3 sequence reads: CASSLSVGIGNQPQHF. Written as DNA, the CDR3 is TGTGCCAGCAGTTTATCAGTAGGGATCGGCAATCAGCCCCAGCATTTT. The chain couples TRBV27 to TRBJ1-5; the D is unclear. Per the germline V gene, CDR1 is MNHEY and CDR2 is SMNVEV (reference sequence). V dropped 0 bases and J dropped 2 bases, with 11 bases sitting between them. The CDR3 has 16 amino acids.

The chain employs TRBV7-6 and TRBJ1-1; possible D gene TRBD1, 6 bases. The germline V and J ends were trimmed by 5 bases and 6 bases, with 19 bases remaining between them. The germline CDR1 and CDR2 sequences are SGHVS and FNYEAQ. CDR3 length: 15 amino acids. In DNA, the CDR3 is TGTGCCAGCAGCCGCGGCAGGCCGGCAGGGGCTGAAGCTTTCTTT. Amino acid sequence: CASSRGRPAGAEAFF.

The J gene is TRBJ2-7, the V gene TRBV20-1; maybe TRBD2 (5 bases). This CDR3 has 15 amino acids. Germline loops: CDR1 DFQATT, CDR2 SNEGSKA (reference sequence). Trimming removed 1 base at V and 1 base at J, with 14 bases between. CDR3 sequence: CSARAYAGRSYEQYF. In nucleotides, the CDR3 is TGCAGTGCTAGAGCCTACGCGGGTCGATCCTACGAGCAGTACTTC.

There are a few counts of this clonotype. The chain couples TRBV5-8 to TRBJ2-3; 7 nucleotides match TRBD2. The V gene's germline CDR1 is SGHTS and CDR2 YDEGEE. The V segment lost 2 bases and the J segment 2 bases; nucleotides outside the gene matches: 11. The CDR3 contains 17 residues. The CDR3 sequence: CASSLPKTSLVTDTQYF. The DNA for the CDR3 is TGTGCCAGCAGCTTACCTAAGACTAGCCTAGTCACAGATACGCAGTATTTT.

This clonotype was counted between two and nine times. The genes are TRBV6-5 and TRBJ1-1, with 7 nucleotides matching TRBD1. The germline V gene encodes CDR1 MNHEY and CDR2 SVGAGI. V lost 2 bases to trimming and J lost 5 bases; unmatched junction nucleotides: 11. The CDR3 runs 16 residues. The CDR3 sequence is CASSYTTRDRETEAFF. In DNA, the CDR3 is TGTGCCAGCAGTTACACAACCCGAGACAGGGAAACTGAAGCTTTCTTT.

The chain links TRBV9 to TRBJ2-1, with D unresolved. Looked up from germline, CDR1 is SGDLS and CDR2 is YYNGEE. The CDR3 extends over 16 amino acids. V was trimmed by 4 bases and J by 4 bases, leaving 18 bases between them. The CDR3 DNA reads TGTGCCAGCAGCCCCGGTGGTGGGTTAGGGTACAATGAGCAGTTCTTC. This sequence encodes CASSPGGGLGYNEQFF.

This clonotype has a count of ten or more. The J gene is TRBJ1-4, the V gene TRBV18; no definite D call. CDR1 and CDR2 (germline): KGHSH, LQKENI. This CDR3 spans 14 amino acids. The V gene lost 1 base and the J gene lost 5 bases, with 8 bases spanning the gap. The CDR3 reads CASSPRSGNEKLFF. The CDR3 DNA sequence: TGTGCCAGCTCACCACGATCGGGGAATGAAAAACTGTTTTTT.

This clonotype was counted between two and nine times. V is TRBV6-1 and J is TRBJ1-4, with D possibly TRBD1 on 6 matching bases. The CDR3 runs 14 residues. Trimming took off 5 bases at V and 4 bases at J, with 11 bases between the two ends. Germline assignment: CDR1 MNHNS and CDR2 SASEGT. The CDR3 region has the DNA TGTGCCAGCAGTTTTGGACAGCATAATGAAAAACTGTTTTTT. It yields the protein CASSFGQHNEKLFF.

This clonotype turned up a few times. Here the CDR3 reads CASSDSGRGHTEAFF. In DNA, the CDR3 is TGTGCCAGCAGCGATAGTGGCAGGGGGCACACTGAAGCTTTCTTT. The rearrangement links TRBV7-6 to TRBJ1-1; 8 nucleotides line up with TRBD1. The CDR3 extends over 15 amino acids. V dropped 5 bases and J dropped 3; count of bases not matched to a gene: 8. Germline CDR1 reads SGHVS; CDR2 reads FNYEAQ.

This clonotype came up many times. This chain joins TRBV15 and TRBJ2-7; 14 bases are shared with TRBD2. Trimming removed 3 bases from V and 7 bases from J; junction bases left unmatched: 8. The CDR3 extends over 16 amino acids. Germline CDR1 is LNHNV and CDR2 is YYDKDF (reference sequence). CDR3 protein: CATSSRPGLAGVEQYF. The CDR3 DNA reads as TGTGCCACCAGCAGTCGGCCGGGACTAGCGGGGGTAGAGCAGTACTTC.